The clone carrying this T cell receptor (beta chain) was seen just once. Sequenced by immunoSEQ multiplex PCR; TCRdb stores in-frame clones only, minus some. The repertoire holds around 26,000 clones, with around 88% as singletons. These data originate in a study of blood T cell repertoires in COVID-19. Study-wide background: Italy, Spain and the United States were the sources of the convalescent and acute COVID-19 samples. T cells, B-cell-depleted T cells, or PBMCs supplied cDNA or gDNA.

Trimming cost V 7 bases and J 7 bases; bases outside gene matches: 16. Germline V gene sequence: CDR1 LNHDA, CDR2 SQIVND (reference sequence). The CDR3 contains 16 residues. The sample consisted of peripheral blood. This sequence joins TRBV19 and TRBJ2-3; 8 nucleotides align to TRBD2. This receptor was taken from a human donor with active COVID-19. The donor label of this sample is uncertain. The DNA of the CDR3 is TGTGCCAGTAACCATCGGACCAGCGGGAGAAATCATACGCAGTATTTT. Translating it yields CASNHRTSGRNHTQYF. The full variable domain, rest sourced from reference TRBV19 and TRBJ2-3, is DGGITQSPKYLFRKEGQNVTLSCEQNLNHDAMYWYRQDPGQGLRLIYYSQIVNDFQKGDIAEGYSVSREKKESFPLTVTSAQKNPTAFYLCASNHRTSGRNHTQYFGPGTRLTVL.